Sequencing of this TCR beta chain was carried out in a study of cytomegalovirus exposure and HLA in healthy donors. A multiplex PCR was run with 60 Vbeta primers and 13 Jbeta primers. TCRdb keeps only in-frame clones here, not all; method: immunoSEQ multiplex PCR. The data show 160,000 or so clones, 87% seen once. The receptor was derived from a woman aged 25 to 39 in good health and CMV-seronegative. Material for sequencing was PBMCs.

CDR3 loop: CASSPGGDEAFF. Here the CDR3 DNA reads TGCGCCAGCAGCCCGGGAGGGGATGAAGCTTTCTTT. J is TRBJ1-1 and V is TRBV4-1, with D perhaps TRBD1 (5 bases). The CDR3 extends over 12 amino acids. The germline CDR1 and CDR2 sequences are MGHRA and YSYEKL. V was clipped by 4 bases and J by 7 bases, with 10 bases between them.